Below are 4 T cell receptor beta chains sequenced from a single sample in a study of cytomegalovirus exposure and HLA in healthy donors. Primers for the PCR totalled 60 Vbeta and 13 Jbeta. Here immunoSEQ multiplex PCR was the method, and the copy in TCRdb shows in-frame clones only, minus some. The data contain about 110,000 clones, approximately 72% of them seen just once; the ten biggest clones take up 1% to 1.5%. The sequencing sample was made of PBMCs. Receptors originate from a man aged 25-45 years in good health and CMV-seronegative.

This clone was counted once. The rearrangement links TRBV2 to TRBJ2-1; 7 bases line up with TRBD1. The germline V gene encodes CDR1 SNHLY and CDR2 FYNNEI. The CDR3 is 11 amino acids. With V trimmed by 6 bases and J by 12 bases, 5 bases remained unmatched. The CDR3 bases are TGTGCCAGCAGGTCAGGGGGTTGGCAGTTCTTC. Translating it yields CASRSGGWQFF.

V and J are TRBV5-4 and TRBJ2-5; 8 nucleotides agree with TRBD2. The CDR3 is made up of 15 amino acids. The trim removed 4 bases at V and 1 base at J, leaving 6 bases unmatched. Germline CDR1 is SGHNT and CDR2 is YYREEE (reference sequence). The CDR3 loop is CASSRELAVQETQYF. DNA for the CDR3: TGTGCCAGCAGCCGGGAACTAGCGGTCCAAGAGACCCAGTACTTC.

The CDR3 coding sequence is TGTGCCAGCAGCTTGGCCTTCGGCAGGCATAGCAATCAGCCCCAGCATTTT. It translates to CASSLAFGRHSNQPQHF. The chain combines TRBV5-8 with TRBJ1-5; D unresolved. Trimming took 0 bases from V and 0 from J, leaving 13 bases between them. CDR3 length equals 17 residues. CDR1 and CDR2 from the germline V gene are SGHTS and YDEGEE.

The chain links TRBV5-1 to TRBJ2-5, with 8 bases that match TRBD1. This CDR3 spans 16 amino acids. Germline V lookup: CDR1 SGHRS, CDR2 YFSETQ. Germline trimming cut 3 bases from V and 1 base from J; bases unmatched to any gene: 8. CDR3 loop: CASSSRRQGIQETQYF. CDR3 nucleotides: TGCGCCAGCAGCTCGCGGAGACAGGGGATCCAAGAGACCCAGTACTTC.